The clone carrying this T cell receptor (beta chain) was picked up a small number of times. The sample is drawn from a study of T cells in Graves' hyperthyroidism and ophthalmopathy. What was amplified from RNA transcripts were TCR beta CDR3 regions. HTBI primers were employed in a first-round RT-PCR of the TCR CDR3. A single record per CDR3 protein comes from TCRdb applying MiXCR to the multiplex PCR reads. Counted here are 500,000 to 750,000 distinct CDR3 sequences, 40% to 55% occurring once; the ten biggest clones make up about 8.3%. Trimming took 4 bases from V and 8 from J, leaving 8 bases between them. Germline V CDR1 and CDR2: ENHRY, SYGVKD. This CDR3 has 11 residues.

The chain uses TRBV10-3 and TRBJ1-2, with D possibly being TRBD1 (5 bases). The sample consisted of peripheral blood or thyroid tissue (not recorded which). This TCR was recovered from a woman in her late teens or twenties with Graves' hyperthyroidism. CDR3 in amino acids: CAISGQGGYTF. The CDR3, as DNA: TGTGCCATCAGTGGCCAGGGCGGCTACACCTTC.